This T cell receptor (beta chain) is from a study of cytomegalovirus exposure and HLA in healthy donors. As for the study in general: Earlier sequencing of around 190 million T cells yielded 120 million or so unique TCR beta sequences.

Germline CDR1 reads LNHDA; CDR2 reads SQIVND (reference sequence). The CDR3 length is 17 residues. V shed 4 bases and J 4 bases; nucleotides not matched to a gene: 7. To note about this clone: The antigen is not known.

Findings of the study overall: Specificity of three CMV-associated chains for CMV antigens was verified in vitro. The study assumed roughly uniform donor sequencing depth for presence/absence analyses. Versus the 666-donor mean, an Asian-associated ancestry cluster reportedly showed fewer N-insertions in a later analysis.

The PCR had 60 Vbeta and 13 Jbeta primers. The assay was immunoSEQ multiplex PCR, and TCRdb's table has in-frame clones only and misses some. The sample shows over 95,000 clones, approximately 71% of them seen only once. V gene TRBV19 combines with J gene TRBJ2-6, with 10 nucleotides matching TRBD1. Material: PBMCs. The receptor was isolated from a female donor in good health and CMV-seronegative. This CDR3 reads CASSRTGTGDGANVLTF. DNA for the CDR3: TGTGCCAGTAGTAGAACCGGGACAGGGGACGGGGCCAACGTCCTGACTTTC.